This TCR beta chain comes out of a study of cytomegalovirus exposure and HLA in healthy donors. The primer mix had 60 Vbeta and 13 Jbeta primers. Only in-frame clones appear in the TCRdb table, and some are missing; sequencing was by immunoSEQ multiplex PCR. The sample shows around 67,000 clones, around 74% of them seen only once. V was cut by 1 base and J by 3 bases, with 12 bases left in between. Germline lookup yields CDR1 LGHNA and CDR2 YSLEER. The length of the CDR3 is 15 residues. Sequenced: PBMCs. This clonotype was sampled from a woman aged 30 to 39 in good health and CMV-seropositive. This chain uses TRBV4-3 with TRBJ1-1; D possibly corresponds to TRBD1 (5 bases). CDR3 nucleotides: TGCGCCAGCAGCCAAGGCAGGGCTAAGGACACTGAAGCTTTCTTT. It yields the protein CASSQGRAKDTEAFF.